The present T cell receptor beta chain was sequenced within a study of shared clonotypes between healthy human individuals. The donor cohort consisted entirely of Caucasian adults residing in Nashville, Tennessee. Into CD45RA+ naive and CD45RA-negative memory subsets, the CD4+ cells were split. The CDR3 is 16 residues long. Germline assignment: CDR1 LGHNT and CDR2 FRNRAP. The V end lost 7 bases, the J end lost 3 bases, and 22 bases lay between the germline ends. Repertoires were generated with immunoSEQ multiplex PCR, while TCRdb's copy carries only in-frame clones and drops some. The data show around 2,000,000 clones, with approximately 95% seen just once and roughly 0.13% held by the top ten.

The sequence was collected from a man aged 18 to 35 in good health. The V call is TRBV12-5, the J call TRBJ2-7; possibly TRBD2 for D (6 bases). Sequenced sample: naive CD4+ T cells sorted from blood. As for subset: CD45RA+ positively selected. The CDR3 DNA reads TGTGCTAGTGCCCCACCAGCCGCGACGGGGGTCTACGAGCAGTACTTC. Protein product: CASAPPAATGVYEQYF.